This TCR beta chain was sequenced for a study of CD8+ T cells in alopecia areata. Study conclusions and caveats: Normal skin's resident alphabeta T cells are sequenced alongside lesional scalp T cells. Compared with mice, patients displayed less clear TCR sharing, possibly for HLA-related reasons.

In each case, RNA was isolated and then reverse transcribed into cDNA as the sequencing template. Clones were read by immunoSEQ multiplex PCR, and TCRdb kept only the in-frame ones, dropping some. The sample lists 95,000 to 150,000 clones, less than 50% seen once, with 10% in the top ten. As regards this clone: Its antigen remains unknown.

The CDR3 has 13 amino acids. V shed 10 bases, J shed 6 bases, and the junction held 10 bases outside the gene matches. The germline V gene encodes CDR1 MDHEN and CDR2 SYDVKM. The sorting of PBMCs gave CD4+ and CD8+ T cells. The sequenced sample consisted of NKG2D-low CD8+ T cells sorted from blood. The origin of this receptor is a human donor with alopecia areata. The V gene is TRBV28, the J gene TRBJ2-5, with 8 bases lining up with TRBD1. Here the CDR3 reads CATLGQGQQTQYF. In nucleotides, the CDR3 is TGTGCCACCCTAGGACAGGGTCAACAGACCCAGTACTTC.